These 17 T cell receptor beta chains came from one sample sequenced in a study of control samples from healthy donors and cancer patients. TCRdb's copy holds only in-frame clones and misses some; the assay was immunoSEQ multiplex PCR. The profile covers 150,000 to 200,000 clones, with around nine tenths appearing a single time and 1.2% to 1.5% taken by the ten largest. Source material: blood. Every receptor here comes from a man younger than 45 in good health.

This chain joins TRBV4-1 and TRBJ1-5, with D maybe TRBD1 (5 bases). CDR3 length: 16 residues. From germline, CDR1 is MGHRA and CDR2 YSYEKL. The V end lost 0 bases, the J end lost 4 bases, and 13 bases lay between the germline ends. The CDR3 protein is CASSQDLTGRNQPQHF. The CDR3 nucleotides are TGCGCCAGCAGCCAAGATCTCACGGGGCGAAATCAGCCCCAGCATTTT.

This rearrangement joins TRBV19 to TRBJ2-7; D gene unclear. Germline values: CDR1 LNHDA, CDR2 SQIVND (reference sequence). With 3 bases removed from V and 0 bases from J, the gap between germline ends came to 6 bases. CDR3 length: 13 residues. CDR3 bases: TGTGCCAGTAGTATGGACGGCTCCTACGAGCAGTACTTC. Protein: CASSMDGSYEQYF.

The chain uses TRBV9 and TRBJ1-1, with D unresolved. Trimming shortened V by 4 bases and J by 8 bases, and 12 bases separated the two germline ends. The CDR3 totals 12 residues. CDR1 is SGDLS and CDR2 is YYNGEE in the germline V gene. CDR3 residues: CASSPPSSEAFF. CDR3 in DNA: TGTGCCAGCAGCCCCCCCTCGTCGGAAGCTTTCTTT.

The CDR3 here is CASRPGGTNEKLFF. The CDR3 nucleotides are TGTGCCAGCAGGCCCGGGGGGACTAATGAAAAACTGTTTTTT. The chain couples TRBV2 to TRBJ1-4; TRBD1 is a possible D gene (5 bases). The CDR3 is made up of 14 amino acids. Germline V CDR1 and CDR2: SNHLY, FYNNEI. Trimming took 6 bases from V and 2 from J, leaving 10 bases between them. The full variable domain, in which reference TRBV2 and TRBJ1-4 provide the parts outside the CDR3, is EPEVTQTPSHQVTQMGQEVILRCVPISNHLYFYWYRQILGQKVEFLVSFYNNEISEKSEIFDDQFSVERPDGSNFTLKIRSTKLEDSAMYFCASRPGGTNEKLFFGSGTQLSVL.

The CDR3 nucleotides read TGTGCCAGCTCACCAGCATCGGTGAACACTGAAGCTTTCTTT. It encodes CASSPASVNTEAFF. The V gene is TRBV18, the J gene TRBJ1-1; D not resolved. The V end was cut by 2 bases, the J end by 0 bases, with 7 bases between. In germline, CDR1 is KGHSH, CDR2 LQKENI. CDR3 size: 14 residues.

This chain joins TRBV3-1 (or the pseudogene TRBV3-2) and TRBJ1-5; no reliable D call. CDR1 LGHDT and CDR2 YNNKEL come from the germline V gene (reference sequence). V was trimmed by 0 bases and J by 6 bases, leaving 3 bases between them. The CDR3 runs to 12 residues. DNA for the CDR3: TGTGCCAGCAGCCAAGAAGGTCAGCCCCAGCATTTT. The encoded protein is CASSQEGQPQHF.

The chain links TRBV3-1 (or the pseudogene TRBV3-2) to TRBJ2-7; D is unclear. V was pared by 1 base and J by 0 bases, with 4 bases between. Germline CDR1 and CDR2: LGHDT and YNNKEL (reference sequence). CDR3 length: 13 residues. CDR3 DNA: TGTGCCAGCAGCCAAGTGAACTCCTACGAGCAGTACTTC. This encodes CASSQVNSYEQYF.

The chain joins TRBV27 to TRBJ2-3; D assignment may be TRBD1 or TRBD2 (5 bases each). V lost 6 bases to trimming and J lost 4 bases, with 20 bases between them. The CDR3 is made up of 16 amino acids. Germline V gene sequence: CDR1 MNHEY, CDR2 SMNVEV (reference sequence). CDR3 amino acids: CASSVSSGRNADTQYF. Written as DNA, the CDR3 is TGTGCCAGCAGCGTATCTTCGGGGCGCAACGCAGATACGCAGTATTTT.

J is TRBJ2-5 and V is TRBV6-5; D gene uncertain. The CDR3 runs 13 residues. Germline V gives CDR1 MNHEY, CDR2 SVGAGI. The V end was cut by 2 bases, the J end by 1 base, with 5 bases between. The CDR3 is CASSYRTQETQYF. CDR3 nucleotides: TGTGCCAGCAGTTACAGGACCCAAGAGACCCAGTACTTC.

The chain uses TRBV9 and TRBJ1-3; D is possibly TRBD1 (6 bases). This CDR3 spans 14 amino acids. Looked up from germline, CDR1 is SGDLS and CDR2 is YYNGEE. Deletions cut 3 bases from V and 4 bases from J, with 11 bases between. The CDR3: CASSAVGTGNTIYF. In DNA, the CDR3 is TGTGCCAGCAGCGCCGTTGGGACAGGAAACACCATATATTTT.

The chain is built from TRBV27 and TRBJ1-4; D is unclear. The CDR3 covers 14 residues. Germline CDR1 reads MNHEY; CDR2 reads SMNVEV (reference sequence). V was pared by 0 bases and J by 8 bases, with 10 bases between. The CDR3 DNA is TGTGCCAGCAGTTTATCGGTCAGAGCGGAAAAACTGTTTTTT. It specifies CASSLSVRAEKLFF.

The chain uses TRBV6-1 and TRBJ2-7; D assignment may be TRBD1 or TRBD2 (5 bases each). The germline V gene encodes CDR1 MNHNS and CDR2 SASEGT. The CDR3 contains 14 residues. V was shortened by 2 bases and J by 1 base, with 9 bases between the two germline ends. Here the CDR3 DNA reads TGTGCCAGCAGTGAATTTGGGGGATCCTACGAGCAGTACTTC. Its protein is CASSEFGGSYEQYF.

This clone was seen a single time. The chain couples TRBV6-1 to TRBJ1-1; the D gene is possibly TRBD1 (5 bases). CDR3 length: 14 amino acids. CDR1 is MNHNS, CDR2 SASEGT, per germline. The ends were cut back, 3 bases at V and 4 bases at J, with 12 bases in the middle. For the CDR3, the DNA is TGTGCCAGCAGTGAGGGCAGGGCGGTCACTGAAGCTTTCTTT. It encodes CASSEGRAVTEAFF.

V usage is TRBV5-4 and J usage is TRBJ2-6, with 8 bases fitting TRBD1. V was clipped by 4 bases and J by 2 bases; unmatched bases: 8. The CDR3 contains 17 residues. Germline CDR1 and CDR2: SGHNT and YYREEE (reference sequence). This CDR3 reads CASSLRTGSTGANVLTF. The CDR3 region has the DNA TGTGCCAGCAGCCTTCGGACAGGGAGCACTGGGGCCAACGTCCTGACTTTC.

The chain recombines TRBV11-2 with TRBJ2-5; no firm D call. The germline V gene has CDR1 SGHAT and CDR2 FQNNGV. V shed 5 bases and J shed 2 bases, with 9 bases lying between them. The CDR3 has 13 amino acids. The CDR3 nucleotides read TGTGCCAGCAGCGTACAAAGTCAAGAGACCCAGTACTTC. Translation: CASSVQSQETQYF.

J is TRBJ2-2 and V is TRBV10-3; TRBD1 matches 7 bases. This CDR3 has 14 residues. Germline V lookup: CDR1 ENHRY, CDR2 SYGVKD. Germline trimming cut 8 bases from V and 0 bases from J; bases unmatched to any gene: 3. The CDR3 bases are TGTGCCATCTCCGGGACAGCGAACACCGGGGAGCTGTTTTTT. Translated: CAISGTANTGELFF.

The chain combines TRBV2 with TRBJ2-5, with 14 bases lining up with TRBD2. V was pared by 6 bases and J by 5 bases, with 5 bases of the junction left unmatched. CDR1 and CDR2 from the germline V gene are SNHLY and FYNNEI. The CDR3 spans 15 residues. DNA of the CDR3: TGTGCCAGCAGGACTAGCGGGAGGGCGGGTGAGACCCAGTACTTC. This gives the protein CASRTSGRAGETQYF.